This T cell receptor (beta chain) is drawn from a study of blood T cell repertoires in COVID-19. In the authors' workflow: Estimation of nucleated cell counts was performed using reference gene primer amplification. The method was immunoSEQ multiplex PCR; TCRdb's version includes in-frame clones alone and lacks a portion of them. V and J calls and clone size are copied from that table; D and trimming were computed from the DNA. The sample includes about 190,000 clones, less than 85% of them seen just once. There are 17 residues in the CDR3. The J segment lost 2 bases and the V segment lost 1 base, leaving 6 bases of the junction unmatched. Looked up from germline, CDR1 is LGHNA and CDR2 is YNFKEQ.

The clonotype was recovered from a man between 50 and 59 years old who had recovered from COVID-19. This rearrangement joins TRBV4-2 to TRBJ2-1, with 9 bases lining up with TRBD2. Source material: peripheral blood. CDR3 sequence: CASSQVGGRATYNEQFF. The CDR3 DNA follows: TGTGCCAGCAGCCAAGTAGGCGGGAGGGCCACCTACAATGAGCAGTTCTTC.